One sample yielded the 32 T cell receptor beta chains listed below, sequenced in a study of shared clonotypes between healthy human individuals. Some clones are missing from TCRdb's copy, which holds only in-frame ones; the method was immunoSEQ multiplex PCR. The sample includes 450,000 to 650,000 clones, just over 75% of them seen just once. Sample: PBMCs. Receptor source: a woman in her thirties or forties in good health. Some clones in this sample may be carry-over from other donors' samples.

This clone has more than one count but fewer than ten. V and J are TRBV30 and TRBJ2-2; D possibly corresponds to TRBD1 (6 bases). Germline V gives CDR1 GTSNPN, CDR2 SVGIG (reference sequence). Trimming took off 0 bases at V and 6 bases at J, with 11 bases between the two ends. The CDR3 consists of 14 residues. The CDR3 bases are TGTGCCTGGAGTGTCCAGGGGCGCCCCGGGGAGCTGTTTTTT. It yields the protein CAWSVQGRPGELFF.

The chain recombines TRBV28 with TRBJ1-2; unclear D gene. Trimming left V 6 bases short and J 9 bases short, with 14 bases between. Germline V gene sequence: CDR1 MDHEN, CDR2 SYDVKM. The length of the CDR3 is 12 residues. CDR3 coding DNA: TGTGCCAGCAGGGCCCGAGGAAGTCGCTACACCTTC. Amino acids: CASRARGSRYTF.

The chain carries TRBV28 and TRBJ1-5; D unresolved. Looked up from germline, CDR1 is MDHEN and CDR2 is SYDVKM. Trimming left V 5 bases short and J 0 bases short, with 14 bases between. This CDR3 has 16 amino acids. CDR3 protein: CASSPIPQYSNQPQHF. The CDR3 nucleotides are TGTGCCAGCAGTCCGATCCCCCAGTATAGCAATCAGCCCCAGCATTTT. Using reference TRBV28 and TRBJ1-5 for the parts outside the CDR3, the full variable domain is DVKVTQSSRYLVKRTGEKVFLECVQDMDHENMFWYRQDPGLGLRLIYFSYDVKMKEKGDIPEGYSVSREKKERFSLILESASTNQTSMYLCASSPIPQYSNQPQHFGDGTRLSIL.

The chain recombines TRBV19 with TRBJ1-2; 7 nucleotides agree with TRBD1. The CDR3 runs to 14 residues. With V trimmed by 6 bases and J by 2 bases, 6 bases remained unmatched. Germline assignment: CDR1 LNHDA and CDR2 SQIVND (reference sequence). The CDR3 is CASSLEGQNYGYTF. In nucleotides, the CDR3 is TGTGCCAGTAGCCTAGAGGGACAGAACTATGGCTACACCTTC.

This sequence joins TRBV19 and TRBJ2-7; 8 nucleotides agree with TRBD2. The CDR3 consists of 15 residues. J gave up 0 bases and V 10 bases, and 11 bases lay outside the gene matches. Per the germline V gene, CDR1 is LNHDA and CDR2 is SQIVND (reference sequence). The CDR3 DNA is TGTGCCACCAATTCGGCGGGAGGTAGCTCCTACGAGCAGTACTTC. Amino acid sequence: CATNSAGGSSYEQYF.

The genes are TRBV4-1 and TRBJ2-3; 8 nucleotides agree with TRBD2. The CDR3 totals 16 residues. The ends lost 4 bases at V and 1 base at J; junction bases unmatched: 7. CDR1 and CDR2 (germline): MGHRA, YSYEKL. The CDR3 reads CASSPGGSGRTDTQYF. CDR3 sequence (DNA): TGCGCCAGCAGCCCGGGGGGGAGTGGCCGCACAGATACGCAGTATTTT.

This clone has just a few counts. The CDR3 loop is CASTAKTGETEAFF. The CDR3 region has the DNA TGCGCCAGTACTGCCAAAACAGGAGAAACTGAAGCTTTCTTT. This chain uses TRBV5-1 with TRBJ1-1, with D perhaps TRBD1 (5 bases). Trimming left V 8 bases short and J 5 bases short, with 19 bases between. There are 14 residues in the CDR3. CDR1 and CDR2 (germline): SGHRS, YFSETQ.

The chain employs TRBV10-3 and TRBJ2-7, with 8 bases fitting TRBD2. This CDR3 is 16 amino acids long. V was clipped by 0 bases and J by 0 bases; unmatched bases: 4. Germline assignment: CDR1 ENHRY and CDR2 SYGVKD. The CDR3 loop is CAISESGGRSSYEQYF. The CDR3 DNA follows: TGTGCCATCAGTGAGTCGGGCGGGAGGAGCTCCTACGAGCAGTACTTC.

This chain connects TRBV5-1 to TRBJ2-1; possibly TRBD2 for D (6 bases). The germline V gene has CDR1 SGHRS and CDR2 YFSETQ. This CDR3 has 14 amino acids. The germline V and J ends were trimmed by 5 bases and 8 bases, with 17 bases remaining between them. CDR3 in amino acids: CASRPTSGGDEQFF. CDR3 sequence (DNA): TGCGCCAGCAGGCCCACATCAGGCGGGGATGAGCAGTTCTTC.

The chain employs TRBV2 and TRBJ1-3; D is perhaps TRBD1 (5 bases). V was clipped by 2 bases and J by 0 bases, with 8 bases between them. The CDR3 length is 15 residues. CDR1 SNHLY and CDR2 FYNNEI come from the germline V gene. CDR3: CASSEQGSSGNTIYF. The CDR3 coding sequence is TGTGCCAGCAGTGAACAGGGTTCCTCTGGAAACACCATATATTTT.

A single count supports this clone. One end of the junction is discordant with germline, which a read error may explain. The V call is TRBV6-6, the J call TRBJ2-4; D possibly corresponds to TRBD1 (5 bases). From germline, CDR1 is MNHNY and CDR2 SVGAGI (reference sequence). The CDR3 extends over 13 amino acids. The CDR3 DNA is TGTGCCAGCAGTTACTTAACGGACAACAATCAGTACTTC. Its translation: CASSYLTDNNQYF.

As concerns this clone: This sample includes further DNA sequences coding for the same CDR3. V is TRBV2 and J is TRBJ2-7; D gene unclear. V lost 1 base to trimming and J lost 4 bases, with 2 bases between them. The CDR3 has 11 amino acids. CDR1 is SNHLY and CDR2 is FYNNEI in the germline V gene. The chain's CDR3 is CASSEGYEQYF. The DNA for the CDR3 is TGTGCCAGCAGTGAAGGTTACGAGCAGTACTTC.

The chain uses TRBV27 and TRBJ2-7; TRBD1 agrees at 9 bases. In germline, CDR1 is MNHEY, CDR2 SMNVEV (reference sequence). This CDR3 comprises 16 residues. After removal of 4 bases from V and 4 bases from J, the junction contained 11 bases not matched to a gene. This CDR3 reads CASSSRYRGLNYEQYF. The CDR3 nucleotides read TGTGCCAGCAGTTCTCGGTACAGGGGGCTTAATTACGAGCAGTACTTC.

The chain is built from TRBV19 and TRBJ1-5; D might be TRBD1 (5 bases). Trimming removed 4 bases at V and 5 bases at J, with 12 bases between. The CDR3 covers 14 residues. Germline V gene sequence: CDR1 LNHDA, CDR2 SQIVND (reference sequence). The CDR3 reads CASSRTTTHQPQHF. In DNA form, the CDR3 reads TGTGCCAGTAGTAGGACAACCACTCATCAGCCCCAGCATTTT.

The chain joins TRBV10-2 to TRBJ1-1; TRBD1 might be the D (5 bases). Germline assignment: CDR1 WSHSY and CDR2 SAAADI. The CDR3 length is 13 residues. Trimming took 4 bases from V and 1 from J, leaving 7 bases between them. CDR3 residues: CASSAGANTEAFF. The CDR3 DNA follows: TGCGCCAGCAGTGCCGGGGCGAACACTGAAGCTTTCTTT.

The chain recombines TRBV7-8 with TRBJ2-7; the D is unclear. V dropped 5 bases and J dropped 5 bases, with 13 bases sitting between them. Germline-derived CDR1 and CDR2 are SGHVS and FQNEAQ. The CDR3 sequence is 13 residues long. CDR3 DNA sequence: TGTGCCAGCAGCCGCCGTGGACGAGACGAGCAGTACTTC. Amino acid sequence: CASSRRGRDEQYF. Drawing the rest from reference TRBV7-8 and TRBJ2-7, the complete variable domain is GAGVSQSPRYKVAKRGQDVALRCDPISGHVSLFWYQQALGQGPEFLTYFQNEAQLDKSGLPSDRFFAERPEGSVSTLKIQRTQQEDSAVYLCASSRRGRDEQYFGPGTRLTVT.

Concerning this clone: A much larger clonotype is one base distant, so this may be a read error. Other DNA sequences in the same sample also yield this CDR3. The CDR3 DNA follows: TGTGCCTGGAGTGAGGTCAGGAATAAGAACTATGGCTACACCTTC. It is translated as CAWSEVRNKNYGYTF. J is TRBJ1-2 and V is TRBV30; D not certain. This CDR3 is built from 15 residues. The germline gives CDR1 GTSNPN, CDR2 SVGIG (reference sequence). Trimming took 1 base from V and 2 from J, leaving 14 bases between them.

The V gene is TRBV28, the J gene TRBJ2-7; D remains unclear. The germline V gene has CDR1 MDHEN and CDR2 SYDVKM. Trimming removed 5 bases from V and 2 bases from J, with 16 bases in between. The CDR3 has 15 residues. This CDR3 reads CASSPPTAQAYEQYF. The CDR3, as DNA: TGTGCCAGCAGTCCCCCAACAGCCCAAGCCTACGAGCAGTACTTC.

The CDR3, as DNA: TGTGCCAGCAGTTTAAGGGGGGGGGCAGTTGAAAAACTGTTTTTT. Translating it yields CASSLRGGAVEKLFF. The chain employs TRBV28 and TRBJ1-4; D perhaps matches TRBD1 (6 bases). V shed 2 bases and J shed 7 bases, with 14 bases lying between them. This CDR3 comprises 15 residues. The germline CDR1 and CDR2 sequences are MDHEN and SYDVKM.

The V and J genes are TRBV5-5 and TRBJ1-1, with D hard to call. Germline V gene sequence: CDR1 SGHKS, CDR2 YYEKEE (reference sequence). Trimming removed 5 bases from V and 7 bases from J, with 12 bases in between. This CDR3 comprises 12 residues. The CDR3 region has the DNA TGTGCCAGCAGTAGGCCGGGCGGTGAAGCTTTCTTT. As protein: CASSRPGGEAFF.

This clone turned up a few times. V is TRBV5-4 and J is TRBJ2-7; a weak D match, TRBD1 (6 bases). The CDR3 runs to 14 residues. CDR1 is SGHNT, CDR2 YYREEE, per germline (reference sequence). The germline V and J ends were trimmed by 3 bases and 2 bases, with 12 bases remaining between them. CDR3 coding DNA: TGTGCCAGCAGCTATCAGCAGGGGCCCTACGAGCAGTACTTC. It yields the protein CASSYQQGPYEQYF.

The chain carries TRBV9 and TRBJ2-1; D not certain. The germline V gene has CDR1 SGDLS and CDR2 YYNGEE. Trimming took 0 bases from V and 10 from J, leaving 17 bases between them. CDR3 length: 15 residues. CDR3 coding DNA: TGTGCCAGCAGCGTAGGGGCTAGTGGGGTCAGGGAGCAGTTCTTC. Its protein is CASSVGASGVREQFF.

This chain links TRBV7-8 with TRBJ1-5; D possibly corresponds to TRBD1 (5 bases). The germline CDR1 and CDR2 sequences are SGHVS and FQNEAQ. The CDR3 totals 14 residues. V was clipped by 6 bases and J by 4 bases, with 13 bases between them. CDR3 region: CASSYGTENQPQHF. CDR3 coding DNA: TGTGCCAGCAGTTACGGGACGGAGAATCAGCCCCAGCATTTT.

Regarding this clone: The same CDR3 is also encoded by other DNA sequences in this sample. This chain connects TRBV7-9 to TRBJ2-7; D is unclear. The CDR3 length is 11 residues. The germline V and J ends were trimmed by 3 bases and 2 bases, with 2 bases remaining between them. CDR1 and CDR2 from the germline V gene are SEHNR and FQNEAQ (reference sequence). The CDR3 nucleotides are TGTGCCAGCAGCTTGACCTACGAGCAGTACTTC. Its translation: CASSLTYEQYF.

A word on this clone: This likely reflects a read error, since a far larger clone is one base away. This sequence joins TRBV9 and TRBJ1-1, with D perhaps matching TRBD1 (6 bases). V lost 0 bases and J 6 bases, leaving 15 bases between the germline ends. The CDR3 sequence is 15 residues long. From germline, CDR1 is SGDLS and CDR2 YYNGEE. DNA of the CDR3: TGTGCCAGCAGCGTAGGGGGACATGGCCATTCTGAAGCTTTCTTT. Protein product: CASSVGGHGHSEAFF. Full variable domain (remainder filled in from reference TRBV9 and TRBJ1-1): DSGVTQTPKHLITATGQRVTLRCSPRSGDLSVYWYQQSLDQGLQFLIQYYNGEERAKGNILERFSAQQFPDLHSELNLSSLELGDSALYFCASSVGGHGHSEAFFGQGTRLTVV.

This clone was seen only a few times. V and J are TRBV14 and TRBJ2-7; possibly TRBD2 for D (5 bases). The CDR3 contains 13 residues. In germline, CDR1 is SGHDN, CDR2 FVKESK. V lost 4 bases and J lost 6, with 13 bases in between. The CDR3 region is CASSPLEVREQYF. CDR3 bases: TGTGCCAGCAGCCCACTAGAGGTCCGCGAGCAGTACTTC. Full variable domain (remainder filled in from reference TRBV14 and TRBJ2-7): EAGVTQFPSHSVIEKGQTVTLRCDPISGHDNLYWYRRVMGKEIKFLLHFVKESKQDESGMPNNRFLAERTGGTYSTLKVQPAELEDSGVYFCASSPLEVREQYFGPGTRLTVT.

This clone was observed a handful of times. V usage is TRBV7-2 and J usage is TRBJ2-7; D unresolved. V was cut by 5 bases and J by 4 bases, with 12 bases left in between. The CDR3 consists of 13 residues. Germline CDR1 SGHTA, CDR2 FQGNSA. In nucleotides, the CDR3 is TGTGCCAGCAGCCAGCGAGTCGGGTACGAGCAGTACTTC. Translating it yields CASSQRVGYEQYF.

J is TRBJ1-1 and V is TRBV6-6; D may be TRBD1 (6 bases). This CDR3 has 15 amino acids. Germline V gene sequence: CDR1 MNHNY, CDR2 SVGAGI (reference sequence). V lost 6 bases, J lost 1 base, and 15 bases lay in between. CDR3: CASRPRGAGNTEAFF. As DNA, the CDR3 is TGTGCCAGCAGACCAAGGGGGGCCGGGAACACTGAAGCTTTCTTT.

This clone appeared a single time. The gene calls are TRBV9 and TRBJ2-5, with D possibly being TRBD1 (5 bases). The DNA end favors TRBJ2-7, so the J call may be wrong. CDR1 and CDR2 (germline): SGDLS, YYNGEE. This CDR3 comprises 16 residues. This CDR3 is CASSVVGRVKYYEQYF. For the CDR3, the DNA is TGTGCCAGCAGCGTAGTCGGCAGGGTGAAATACTACGAGCAGTACTTC.

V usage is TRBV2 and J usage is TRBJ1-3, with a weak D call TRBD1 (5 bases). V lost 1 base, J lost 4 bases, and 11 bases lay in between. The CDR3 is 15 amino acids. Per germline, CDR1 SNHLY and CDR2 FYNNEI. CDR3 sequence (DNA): TGTGCCAGCAGTGAAGGGGGGAGTTACGGAAACACCATATATTTT. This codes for CASSEGGSYGNTIYF. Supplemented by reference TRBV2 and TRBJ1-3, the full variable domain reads EPEVTQTPSHQVTQMGQEVILRCVPISNHLYFYWYRQILGQKVEFLVSFYNNEISEKSEIFDDQFSVERPDGSNFTLKIRSTKLEDSAMYFCASSEGGSYGNTIYFGEGSWLTVV.

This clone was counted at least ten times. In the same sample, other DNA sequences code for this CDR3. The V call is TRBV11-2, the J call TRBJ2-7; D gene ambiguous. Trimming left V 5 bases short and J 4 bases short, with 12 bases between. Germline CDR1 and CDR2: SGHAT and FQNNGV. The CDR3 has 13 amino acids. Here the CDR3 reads CASSPRIGYEQYF. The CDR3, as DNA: TGTGCCAGCAGCCCCCGAATCGGGTACGAGCAGTACTTC.

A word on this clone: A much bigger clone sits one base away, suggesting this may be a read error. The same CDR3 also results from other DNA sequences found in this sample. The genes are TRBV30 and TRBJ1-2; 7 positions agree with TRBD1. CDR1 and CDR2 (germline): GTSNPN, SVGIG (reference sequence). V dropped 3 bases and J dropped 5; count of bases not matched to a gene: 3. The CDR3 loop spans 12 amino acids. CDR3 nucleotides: TGTGCCTGGAGGAGGGGGCTATATGGCTACACCTTC. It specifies CAWRRGLYGYTF. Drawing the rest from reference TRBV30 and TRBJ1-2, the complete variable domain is SQTIHQWPATLVQPVGSPLSLECTVEGTSNPNLYWYRQAAGRGLQLLFYSVGIGQISSEVPQNLSASRPQDRQFILSSKKLLLSDSGFYLCAWRRGLYGYTFGSGTRLTVV.